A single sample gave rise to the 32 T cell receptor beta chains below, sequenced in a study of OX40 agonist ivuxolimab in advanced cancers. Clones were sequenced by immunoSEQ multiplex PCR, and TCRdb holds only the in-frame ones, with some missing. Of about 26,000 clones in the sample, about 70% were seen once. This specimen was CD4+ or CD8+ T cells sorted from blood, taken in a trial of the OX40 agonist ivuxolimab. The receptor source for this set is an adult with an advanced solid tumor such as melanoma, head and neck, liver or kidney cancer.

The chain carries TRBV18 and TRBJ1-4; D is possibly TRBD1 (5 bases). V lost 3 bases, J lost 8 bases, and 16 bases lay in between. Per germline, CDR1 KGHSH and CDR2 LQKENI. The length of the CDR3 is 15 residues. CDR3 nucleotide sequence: TGTGCCAGCTCACCCTCCGGGGCCTTGGGAGAAAAACTGTTTTTT. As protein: CASSPSGALGEKLFF.

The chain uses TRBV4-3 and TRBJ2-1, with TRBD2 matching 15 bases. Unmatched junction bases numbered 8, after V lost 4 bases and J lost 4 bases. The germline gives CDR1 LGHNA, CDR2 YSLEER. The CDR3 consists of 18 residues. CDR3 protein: CASSPGTSGGTLYNEQFF. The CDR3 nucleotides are TGCGCCAGCAGCCCAGGGACTAGCGGGGGGACGTTGTACAATGAGCAGTTCTTC.

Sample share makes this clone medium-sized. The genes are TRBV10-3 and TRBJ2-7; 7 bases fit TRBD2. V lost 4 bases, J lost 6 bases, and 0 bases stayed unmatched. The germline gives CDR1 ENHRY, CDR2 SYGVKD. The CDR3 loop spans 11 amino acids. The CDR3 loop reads CAISAGGEQYF. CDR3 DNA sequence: TGTGCCATCAGTGCGGGGGGCGAGCAGTACTTC.

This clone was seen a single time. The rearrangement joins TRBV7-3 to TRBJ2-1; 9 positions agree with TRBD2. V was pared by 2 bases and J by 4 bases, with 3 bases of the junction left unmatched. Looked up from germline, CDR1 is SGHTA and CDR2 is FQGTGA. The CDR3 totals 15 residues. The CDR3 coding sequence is TGTGCCAGCAGCTTACGCGGGGGGGCGTACAATGAGCAGTTCTTC. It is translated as CASSLRGGAYNEQFF.

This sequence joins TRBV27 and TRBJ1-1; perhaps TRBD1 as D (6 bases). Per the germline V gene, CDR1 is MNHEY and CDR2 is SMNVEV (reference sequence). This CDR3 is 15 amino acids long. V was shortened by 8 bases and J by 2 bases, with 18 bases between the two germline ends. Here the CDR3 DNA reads TGTGCCAGCGGGTGGAAGGGGGGCGGAAACACTGAAGCTTTCTTT. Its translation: CASGWKGGGNTEAFF.

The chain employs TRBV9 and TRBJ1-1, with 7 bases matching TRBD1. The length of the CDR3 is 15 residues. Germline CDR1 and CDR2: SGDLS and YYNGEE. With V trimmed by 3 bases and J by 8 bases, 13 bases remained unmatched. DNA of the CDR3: TGTGCCAGCAGCGGTTACAGGGGCGAGTCGGTCGAAGCTTTCTTT. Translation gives CASSGYRGESVEAFF.

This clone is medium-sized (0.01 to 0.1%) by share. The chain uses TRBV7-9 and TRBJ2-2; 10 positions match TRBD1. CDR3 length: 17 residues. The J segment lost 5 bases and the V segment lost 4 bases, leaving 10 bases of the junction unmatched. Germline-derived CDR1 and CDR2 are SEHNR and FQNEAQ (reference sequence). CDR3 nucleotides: TGTGCCAGCAGCTCTTGGTACCGACAGGGGGCGACCGGGGAGCTGTTTTTT. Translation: CASSSWYRQGATGELFF.

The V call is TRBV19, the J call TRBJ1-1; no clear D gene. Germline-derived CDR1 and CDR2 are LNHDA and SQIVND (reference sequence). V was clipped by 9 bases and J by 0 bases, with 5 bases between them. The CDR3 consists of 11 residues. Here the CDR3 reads CASQVNTEAFF. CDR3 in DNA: TGTGCCAGCCAGGTGAACACTGAAGCTTTCTTT.

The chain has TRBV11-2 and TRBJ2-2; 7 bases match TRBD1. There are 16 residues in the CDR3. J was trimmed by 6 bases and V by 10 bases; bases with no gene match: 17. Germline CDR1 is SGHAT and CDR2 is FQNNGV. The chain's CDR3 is CAINPRTGLFAGELFF. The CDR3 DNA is TGTGCCATCAATCCACGGACAGGCCTGTTCGCCGGGGAGCTGTTTTTT. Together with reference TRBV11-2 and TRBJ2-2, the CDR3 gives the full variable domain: EAGVAQSPRYKIIEKRQSVAFWCNPISGHATLYWYQQILGQGPKLLIQFQNNGVVDDSQLPKDRFSAERLKGVDSTLKIQPAKLEDSAVYLCAINPRTGLFAGELFFGEGSRLTVL.

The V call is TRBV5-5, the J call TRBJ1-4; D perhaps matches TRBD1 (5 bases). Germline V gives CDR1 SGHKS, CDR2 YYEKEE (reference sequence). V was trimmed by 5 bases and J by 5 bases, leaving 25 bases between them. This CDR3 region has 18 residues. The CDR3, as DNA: TGTGCCAGCAGTTTATCTGAGAGTCAGGGACGACCAAATGAAAAACTGTTTTTT. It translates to CASSLSESQGRPNEKLFF.

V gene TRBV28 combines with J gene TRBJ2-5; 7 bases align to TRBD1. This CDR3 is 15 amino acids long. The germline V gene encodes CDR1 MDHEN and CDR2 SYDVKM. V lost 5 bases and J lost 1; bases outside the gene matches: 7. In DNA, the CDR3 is TGTGCCAGCAGTGGGGACAGTCCCCCCCAAGAGACCCAGTACTTC. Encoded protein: CASSGDSPPQETQYF.

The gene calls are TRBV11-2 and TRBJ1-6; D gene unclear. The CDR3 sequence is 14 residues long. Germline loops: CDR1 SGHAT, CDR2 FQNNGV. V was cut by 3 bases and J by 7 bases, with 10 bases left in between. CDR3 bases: TGTGCCAGCAGCTTCGGAGGAGAGAATTCACCCCTCCACTTT. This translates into CASSFGGENSPLHF.

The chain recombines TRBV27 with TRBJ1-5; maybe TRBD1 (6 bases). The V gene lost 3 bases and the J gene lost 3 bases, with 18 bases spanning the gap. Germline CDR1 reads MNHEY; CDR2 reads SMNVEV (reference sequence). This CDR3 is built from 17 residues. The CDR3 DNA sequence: TGTGCCAGCAGTTTGGTTAGGGGGGATGGGAACAATCAGCCCCAGCATTTT. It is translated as CASSLVRGDGNNQPQHF.

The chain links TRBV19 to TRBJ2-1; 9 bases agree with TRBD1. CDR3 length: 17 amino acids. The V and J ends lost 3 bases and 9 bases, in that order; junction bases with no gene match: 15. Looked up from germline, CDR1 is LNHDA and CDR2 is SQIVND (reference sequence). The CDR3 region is CASSIFAGQGFFSEQFF. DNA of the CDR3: TGTGCCAGTAGTATTTTCGCTGGACAGGGGTTTTTCAGTGAGCAGTTCTTC.

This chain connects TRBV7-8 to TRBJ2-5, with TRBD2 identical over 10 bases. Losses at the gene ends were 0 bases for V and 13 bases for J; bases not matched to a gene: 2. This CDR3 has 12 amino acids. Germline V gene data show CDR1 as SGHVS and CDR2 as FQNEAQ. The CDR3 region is CASSLATSGPYF. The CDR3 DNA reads TGTGCCAGCAGCTTAGCGACTAGCGGGCCGTACTTC.

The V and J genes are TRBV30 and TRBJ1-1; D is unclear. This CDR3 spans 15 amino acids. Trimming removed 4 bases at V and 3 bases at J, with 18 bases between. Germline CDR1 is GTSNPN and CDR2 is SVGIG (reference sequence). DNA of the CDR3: TGTGCCTGGACGGCAGGTAGTTCTTCTGACACTGAAGCTTTCTTT. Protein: CAWTAGSSSDTEAFF.

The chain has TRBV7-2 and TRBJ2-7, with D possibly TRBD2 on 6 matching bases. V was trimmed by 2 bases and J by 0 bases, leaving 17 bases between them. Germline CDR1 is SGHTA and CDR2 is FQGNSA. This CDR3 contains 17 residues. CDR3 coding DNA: TGTGCCAGCAGCTTATATGCGGGGTTGACCTCCTCCTACGAGCAGTACTTC. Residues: CASSLYAGLTSSYEQYF.

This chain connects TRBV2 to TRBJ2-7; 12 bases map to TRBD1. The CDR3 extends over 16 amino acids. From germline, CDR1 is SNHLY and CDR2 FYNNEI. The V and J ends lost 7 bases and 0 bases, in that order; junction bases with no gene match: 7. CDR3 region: CASTAGTGGNSYEQYF. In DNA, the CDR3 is TGTGCCAGCACGGCCGGGACAGGGGGCAACTCCTACGAGCAGTACTTC.

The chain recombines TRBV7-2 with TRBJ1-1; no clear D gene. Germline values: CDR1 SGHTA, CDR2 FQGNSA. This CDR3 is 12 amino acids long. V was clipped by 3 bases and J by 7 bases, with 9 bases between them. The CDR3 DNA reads TGTGCCAGCAGCTTTAGTGAATTTGAAGCTTTCTTT. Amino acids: CASSFSEFEAFF.

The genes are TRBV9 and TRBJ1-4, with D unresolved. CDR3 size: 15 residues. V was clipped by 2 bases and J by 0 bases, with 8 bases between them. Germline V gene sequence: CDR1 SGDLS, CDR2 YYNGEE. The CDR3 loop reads CASSVGTSTNEKLFF. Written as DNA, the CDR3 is TGTGCCAGCAGCGTCGGCACCTCAACTAATGAAAAACTGTTTTTT.

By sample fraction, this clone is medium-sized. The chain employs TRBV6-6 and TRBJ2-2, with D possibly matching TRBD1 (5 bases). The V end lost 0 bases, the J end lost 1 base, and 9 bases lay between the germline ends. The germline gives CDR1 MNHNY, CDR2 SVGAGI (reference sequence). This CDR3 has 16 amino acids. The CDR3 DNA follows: TGTGCCAGCAGTTACTCCACAGGCAAGAACACCGGGGAGCTGTTTTTT. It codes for CASSYSTGKNTGELFF.

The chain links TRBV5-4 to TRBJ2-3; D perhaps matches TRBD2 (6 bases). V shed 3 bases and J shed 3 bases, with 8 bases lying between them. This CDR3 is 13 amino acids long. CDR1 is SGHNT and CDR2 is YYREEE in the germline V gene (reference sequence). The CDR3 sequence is CASSWTTTDTQYF. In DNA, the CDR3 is TGTGCCAGCAGCTGGACTACGACAGATACGCAGTATTTT. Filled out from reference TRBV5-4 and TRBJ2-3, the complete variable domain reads ETGVTQSPTHLIKTRGQQVTLRCSSQSGHNTVSWYQQALGQGPQFIFQYYREEENGRGNFPPRFSGLQFPNYSSELNVNALELDDSALYLCASSWTTTDTQYFGPGTRLTVL.

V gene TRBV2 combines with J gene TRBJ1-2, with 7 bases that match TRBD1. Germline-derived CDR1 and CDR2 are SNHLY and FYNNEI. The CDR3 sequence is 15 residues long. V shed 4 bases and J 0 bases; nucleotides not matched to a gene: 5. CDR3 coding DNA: TGTGCCAGCAGTGCTTACAGGGGATCTAACTATGGCTACACCTTC. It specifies CASSAYRGSNYGYTF. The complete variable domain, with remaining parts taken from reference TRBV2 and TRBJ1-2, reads EPEVTQTPSHQVTQMGQEVILRCVPISNHLYFYWYRQILGQKVEFLVSFYNNEISEKSEIFDDQFSVERPDGSNFTLKIRSTKLEDSAMYFCASSAYRGSNYGYTFGSGTRLTVV.

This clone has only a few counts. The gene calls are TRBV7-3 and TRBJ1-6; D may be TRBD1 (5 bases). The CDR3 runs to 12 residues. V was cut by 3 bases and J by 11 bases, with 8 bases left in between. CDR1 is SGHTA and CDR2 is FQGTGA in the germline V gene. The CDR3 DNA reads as TGTGCCAGCAGCTTGGACAAGGCACCCCTCCACTTT. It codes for CASSLDKAPLHF.

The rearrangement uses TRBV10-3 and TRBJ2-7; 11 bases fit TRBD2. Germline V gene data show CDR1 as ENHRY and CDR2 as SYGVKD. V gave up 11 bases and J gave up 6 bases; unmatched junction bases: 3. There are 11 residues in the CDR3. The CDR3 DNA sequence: TGTGCCGTAACTAGCGGGGGCGAGCAGTACTTC. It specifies CAVTSGGEQYF.

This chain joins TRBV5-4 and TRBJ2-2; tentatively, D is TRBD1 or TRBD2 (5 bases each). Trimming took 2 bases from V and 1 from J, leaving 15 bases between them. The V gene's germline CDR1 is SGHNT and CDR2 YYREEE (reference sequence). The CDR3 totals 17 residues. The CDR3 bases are TGTGCCAGCAGCTTAAACCCCCCAGGGAGGAACACCGGGGAGCTGTTTTTT. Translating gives CASSLNPPGRNTGELFF.

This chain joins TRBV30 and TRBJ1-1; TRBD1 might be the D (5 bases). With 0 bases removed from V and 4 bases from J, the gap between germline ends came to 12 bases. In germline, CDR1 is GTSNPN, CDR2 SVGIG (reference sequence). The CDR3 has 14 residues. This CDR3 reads CAWSVGLGATEAFF. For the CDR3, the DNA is TGTGCCTGGAGTGTAGGGTTAGGGGCCACTGAAGCTTTCTTT.

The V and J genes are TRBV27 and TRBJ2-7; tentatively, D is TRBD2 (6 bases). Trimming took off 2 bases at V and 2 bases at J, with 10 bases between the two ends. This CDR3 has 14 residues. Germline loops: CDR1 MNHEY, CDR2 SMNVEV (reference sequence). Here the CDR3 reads CASSLGTQAYEQYF. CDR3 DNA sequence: TGTGCCAGCAGTTTAGGGACTCAGGCCTACGAGCAGTACTTC.

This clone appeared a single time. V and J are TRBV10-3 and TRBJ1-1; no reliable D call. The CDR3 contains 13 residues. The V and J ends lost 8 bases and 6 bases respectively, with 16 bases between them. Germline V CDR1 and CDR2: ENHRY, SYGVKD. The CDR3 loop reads CAIGPDGPSEAFF. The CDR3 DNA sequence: TGTGCCATCGGACCCGACGGACCCTCTGAAGCTTTCTTT.

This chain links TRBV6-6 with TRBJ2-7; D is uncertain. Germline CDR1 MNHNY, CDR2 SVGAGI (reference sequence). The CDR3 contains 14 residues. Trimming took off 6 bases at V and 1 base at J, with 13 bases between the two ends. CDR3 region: CASRDQVRSYEQYF. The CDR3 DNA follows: TGTGCCAGCAGGGACCAGGTGAGGTCCTACGAGCAGTACTTC.

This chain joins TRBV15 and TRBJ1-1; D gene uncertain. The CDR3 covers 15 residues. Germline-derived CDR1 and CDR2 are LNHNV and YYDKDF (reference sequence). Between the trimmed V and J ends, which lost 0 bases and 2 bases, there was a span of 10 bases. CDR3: CATSRDRATNTEAFF. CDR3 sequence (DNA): TGTGCCACCAGCAGAGATCGCGCCACAAACACTGAAGCTTTCTTT.

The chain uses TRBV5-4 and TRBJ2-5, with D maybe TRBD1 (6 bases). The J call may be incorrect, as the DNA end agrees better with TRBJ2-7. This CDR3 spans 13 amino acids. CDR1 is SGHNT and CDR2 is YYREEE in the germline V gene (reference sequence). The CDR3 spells CASSSWTDYEQYF. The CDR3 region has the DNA TGTGCCAGCAGCTCGTGGACAGATTACGAGCAGTACTTC.